The clone carrying this TCR beta chain occurred once. Original methodology: Using reference gene primer amplification, nucleated cell counts were estimated. Profiled with immunoSEQ multiplex PCR; TCRdb holds only in-frame clones, not every one. V and J calls and clone size come straight from that table; D and trimming were deduced from the DNA. The table includes 240,000 or so clones, 85% to 90% detected once. This sample was included in a study of blood T cell repertoires in COVID-19. Study as a whole: Sample material is recorded as cDNA or gDNA derived from T cells, B-cell-depleted T cells, or PBMCs.

The CDR3 consists of 14 residues. V lost 2 bases, J lost 6 bases, and 14 bases lay in between. Germline CDR1 is KGHSH and CDR2 is LQKENI. The receptor was isolated from a woman aged 70-85 years with active or convalescent COVID-19. V usage is TRBV18 and J usage is TRBJ2-7, with D possibly TRBD2 on 6 matching bases. Sequencing was carried out using peripheral blood. CDR3 in DNA: TGTGCCAGCTCACCAATGTGGAGGGAATCCGAGCAGTACTTC. Translation gives CASSPMWRESEQYF. The variable domain in full, with the rest retrieved from reference TRBV18 and TRBJ2-7, is NAGVMQNPRHLVRRRGQEARLRCSPMKGHSHVYWYRQLPEEGLKFMVYLQKENIIDESGMPKERFSAEFPKEGPSILRIQQVVRGDSAAYFCASSPMWRESEQYFGPGTRLTVT.